This note documents a single TCR beta chain sequence. Its target is not known. This entry comes from a study of cytomegalovirus exposure and HLA in healthy donors. Primers: 60 Vbeta forward and 13 Jbeta reverse. TCRdb's table, derived via immunoSEQ multiplex PCR, lists solely in-frame clones and lacks some. The data contain about 140,000 clones, roughly 70% of them singletons. The CDR3 spans 13 residues. The V end was cut by 5 bases, the J end by 6 bases, with 13 bases between. CDR1 is SGHVS and CDR2 is FQNEAQ in the germline V gene. The study's findings and limits: Clonal expansion, a later analysis showed, was greater in HLA-associated TCR beta chains than in equally common others. Altogether, around 160 TCR beta chains were recorded as cytomegalovirus-associated. Generally TCR sequences proved uncommon, though certain public TCRs appeared in numerous donors. The sole available immune exposure information was CMV serostatus.

The sequenced sample consisted of PBMCs. This receptor was identified in a man in his forties in good health and CMV-seronegative. V and J are TRBV7-8 and TRBJ2-5; a possible D gene is TRBD1 (5 bases). The CDR3 sequence is CASSPQGWQTQYF. CDR3 nucleotide sequence: TGTGCCAGCAGCCCCCAGGGTTGGCAGACCCAGTACTTC.